The rows below give T cell receptor beta chains drawn from one sample of a study of T cell responses to AZD1222 COVID-19 vaccine. The assay was immunoSEQ multiplex PCR, and TCRdb's table has in-frame clones only and misses some. The sample shows some 50,000 clones, more than 60% of them seen only once. Source: peripheral blood, taken on day 0 of MenACWY control vaccination. These receptors were obtained from an adult in good health. Both conserved end residues are part of each CDR3. A D gene is named only where the DNA matches it firmly. A row's size may be missing; if present it is once, few, many or a size class.

>NA|TRBJ1-1|NA|TRBV20-1
CSGPEHTEAFF
TGCAGTGGACCGGAGCACACTGAAGCTTTCTTT
>few|TRBJ2-2|NA|TRBV7-9
CASSFRFPELFF
TGTGCCAGCAGCTTTCGGTTCCCGGAGCTGTTTTTT
>NA|TRBJ2-3|TRBD2|TRBV24-1
CATSDQAGGTTDTQYF
TGTGCCACCAGTGATCAAGCGGGAGGGACCACAGATACGCAGTATTTT
>once|TRBJ1-2|TRBD1|TRBV9
CASSVDPGQGEVYGYTF
TGTGCCAGCAGCGTAGACCCCGGACAGGGGGAAGTCTATGGCTACACCTTC
>NA|TRBJ2-7|NA|TRBV19
CASSTRATEQYF
TGTGCCAGTAGCACACGGGCTACCGAGCAGTACTTC
>NA|TRBJ1-4|NA|TRBV5-1
CASSLGGRTNEKLFF
TGCGCCAGCAGCTTGGGGGGGCGTACTAATGAAAAACTGTTTTTT
>NA|TRBJ1-2|TRBD1|TRBV5-6
CASSEDRGANYGYTF
TGTGCCAGCAGCGAAGACAGGGGAGCTAACTATGGCTACACCTTC
>NA|TRBJ1-4|TRBD1|TRBV28
CASSLGQSNEKLFF
TGTGCCAGCAGTTTGGGACAGAGCAATGAAAAACTGTTTTTT
>NA|TRBJ1-6|TRBD1|TRBV15
CATSREKQGSSPLHF
TGTGCCACCAGCAGAGAAAAACAGGGGAGTTCACCCCTCCACTTT
>NA|TRBJ1-2|NA|TRBV10-1
CASTGTYRDYGYTF
TGCGCCAGCACAGGGACCTATCGGGACTATGGCTACACCTTC
>NA|TRBJ2-7|TRBD2|TRBV5-1
CASSLRTSGSWAIYEQYF
TGCGCCAGCAGCTTGCGAACTAGCGGGAGTTGGGCAATATACGAGCAGTACTTC
>NA|TRBJ1-2|NA|TRBV6-5
CASSYERSRQGGYTF
TGTGCCAGCAGTTATGAGAGGTCGAGGCAGGGGGGCTACACCTTC
>once|TRBJ2-7|NA|TRBV6-6
CASSYDRTGQYF
TGTGCCAGCAGTTACGACAGAACCGGGCAGTACTTC
>NA|TRBJ1-2|TRBD1|TRBV5-6
CASGPGTANYGYTF
TGTGCCAGCGGACCCGGGACAGCTAACTATGGCTACACCTTC
>NA|TRBJ2-1|NA|TRBV2
CASKSDALNEQFF
TGTGCCAGCAAAAGCGACGCTCTCAATGAGCAGTTCTTC
>NA|TRBJ1-2|NA|TRBV12-3/TRBV12-4
CASSTGTAYGYTF
TGTGCCAGCAGCACCGGGACTGCCTATGGCTACACCTTC
>NA|TRBJ1-2|NA|TRBV19
CASSRGRAAGYTF
TGTGCCAGTAGTAGGGGGCGCGCTGCTGGCTACACCTTC
>NA|TRBJ2-1|TRBD2|TRBV11-2
CASSFGLAEYNEQFF
TGTGCCAGCAGTTTTGGACTAGCAGAATACAATGAGCAGTTCTTC
>NA|TRBJ1-1|NA|TRBV28
CASSFPDNTEAFF
TGTGCCAGCAGTTTCCCGGACAACACTGAAGCTTTCTTT
>NA|TRBJ1-1|NA|TRBV6-2/TRBV6-3
CASSSNTGNTEAFF
TGTGCCAGCAGTTCCAACACTGGGAACACTGAAGCTTTCTTT
>NA|TRBJ2-3|NA|TRBV7-9
CASSLPTGYTDTQYF
TGTGCCAGCAGCCTACCGACAGGCTACACAGATACGCAGTATTTT
>NA|TRBJ2-1|TRBD1|TRBV6-5
CASDRQGGSEQFF
TGTGCCAGTGACCGACAGGGGGGGAGTGAGCAGTTCTTC
>NA|TRBJ2-1|NA|TRBV11-3
CASSLVSSANEQFF
TGTGCCAGCAGCTTAGTGTCCTCGGCCAATGAGCAGTTCTTC
>NA|TRBJ2-7|NA|TRBV7-8
CASSQGVGIYYEQYF
TGTGCCAGCAGCCAAGGGGTTGGTATTTACTACGAGCAGTACTTC
>NA|TRBJ2-3|NA|TRBV9
CASSFETGPTTAQYF
TGTGCCAGCAGCTTCGAAACGGGACCGACTACGGCGCAGTATTTT
>NA|TRBJ2-3|TRBD2|TRBV11-1
CASSLAMLAGAKPQYF
TGTGCCAGCAGCTTAGCGATGCTAGCGGGAGCGAAGCCGCAGTATTTT
>NA|TRBJ1-1|TRBD1|TRBV6-5
CASRDRNMNTEAFF
TGTGCCAGTAGGGACAGAAATATGAACACTGAAGCTTTCTTT
>NA|TRBJ1-1|NA|TRBV19
CASSHPNLAGAFF
TGTGCCAGTAGTCACCCTAATCTCGCCGGAGCTTTCTTT
>few|TRBJ2-5|NA|TRBV7-9
CASSDIRSGTKETQYF
TGTGCCAGCAGCGATATTAGAAGTGGGACAAAAGAGACCCAGTACTTC
>NA|TRBJ1-6|TRBD1|TRBV3-1/TRBV3-2
CASSQEGQINSPLHF
TGTGCCAGCAGCCAAGAGGGACAGATAAATTCACCCCTCCACTTT
>NA|TRBJ1-6|NA|TRBV5-6
CASSPSAPYNSPLHF
TGTGCCAGCAGCCCGTCCGCTCCCTATAATTCACCCCTCCACTTT
>NA|TRBJ2-6|NA|TRBV5-1
CASSEQGSGANVLTF
TGCGCCAGCAGCGAACAGGGCTCTGGGGCCAACGTCCTGACTTTC
>NA|TRBJ2-7|TRBD2|TRBV10-2
CASSDLQAGSYEQYF
TGCGCCAGCAGTGATCTTCAAGCGGGATCCTACGAGCAGTACTTC
>NA|TRBJ1-1|TRBD1|TRBV5-6
CASSRYIQGKGTEAFF
TGTGCCAGCAGCCGTTATATACAGGGGAAGGGCACTGAAGCTTTCTTT
>NA|TRBJ2-1|NA|TRBV5-5
CASTHHSGTYNEQFF
TGTGCCAGCACCCACCATAGCGGAACCTACAATGAGCAGTTCTTC